Below, 29 T cell receptor beta chains from the same sample are listed, as sequenced in a study of T cell changes during pregnancy in multiple sclerosis. Sequenced by immunoSEQ multiplex PCR; TCRdb stores in-frame clones only, minus some. This sample yields under 30,000 clones, of which 80% to 90% are seen a single time; under 1.3% belongs to the top ten. The source material was CD4+ T cells from peripheral blood mononuclear cells, sampled in the first trimester of pregnancy. The receptors were gathered from a female donor in good health, enrolled as a control in a pregnancy study.

The chain carries TRBV7-9 and TRBJ1-1, with 11 bases matching TRBD1. This CDR3 is built from 17 residues. With 1 base clipped from V and 4 bases from J, the junction kept 8 bases outside the gene matches. Germline CDR1 SEHNR, CDR2 FQNEAQ (reference sequence). The DNA of the CDR3 is TGTGCCAGCAGCTTAGTGCTCCCCGGGACAGGGGGCACTGAAGCTTTCTTT. This encodes CASSLVLPGTGGTEAFF. The variable domain in full, completed from reference TRBV7-9 and TRBJ1-1, reads DTGVSQNPRHKITKRGQNVTFRCDPISEHNRLYWYRQTLGQGPEFLTYFQNEAQLEKSRLLSDRFSAERPKGSFSTLEIQRTEQGDSAMYLCASSLVLPGTGGTEAFFGQGTRLTVV.

The CDR3 region is CASSPSGTGGGTQYF. CDR3 nucleotides: TGTGCCAGCAGCCCCTCAGGGACAGGTGGAGGGACCCAGTACTTC. The genes are TRBV7-3 and TRBJ2-5, with 8 positions matching TRBD1. Germline-derived CDR1 and CDR2 are SGHTA and FQGTGA. CDR3 length equals 15 residues. The V segment lost 5 bases and the J segment 7 bases; nucleotides outside the gene matches: 12.

The chain uses TRBV5-1 and TRBJ2-7, with D possibly matching TRBD1 (6 bases). Trimming pared 0 bases from V and 5 bases from J, leaving 15 bases between. The CDR3 consists of 15 residues. The germline gives CDR1 SGHRS, CDR2 YFSETQ. The CDR3 DNA is TGCGCCAGCAGCTTGGCCACGGGACAAAGTGACGAGCAGTACTTC. This sequence encodes CASSLATGQSDEQYF.

V gene TRBV28 combines with J gene TRBJ1-1; D unresolved. Germline CDR1 and CDR2: MDHEN and SYDVKM. The CDR3 runs 15 residues. Trimming stripped 5 bases from V and 2 bases from J, with 15 bases between. The CDR3 DNA reads TGTGCCAGCAGTACACCGCCCCTTGGTAACACTGAAGCTTTCTTT. The encoded protein is CASSTPPLGNTEAFF.

This clone was seen a few times. The V and J genes are TRBV11-3 and TRBJ1-3; a possible D gene is TRBD1 (6 bases). Deletions cut 6 bases from V and 1 base from J, with 13 bases between. Germline V gene sequence: CDR1 SGHNT, CDR2 YENEEA. The CDR3 covers 15 residues. The CDR3 DNA reads TGTGCCAGCAGGGACGGGACACGTTCTGGAAACACCATATATTTT. Translating it yields CASRDGTRSGNTIYF.

This rearrangement joins TRBV4-1 to TRBJ1-5; D is ambiguous. Trimming stripped 4 bases from V and 1 base from J, with 14 bases between. CDR3 length: 16 amino acids. Germline assignment: CDR1 MGHRA and CDR2 YSYEKL. The CDR3 region is CASSPLHVRSNQPQHF. Written as DNA, the CDR3 is TGCGCCAGCAGCCCACTTCATGTCAGGAGCAATCAGCCCCAGCATTTT.

This chain uses TRBV28 with TRBJ1-2, with 7 bases identical to TRBD1. Per the germline V gene, CDR1 is MDHEN and CDR2 is SYDVKM. V lost 6 bases and J lost 12; bases outside the gene matches: 13. The CDR3 consists of 13 residues. CDR3 DNA: TGTGCCAGCAGCGACAGGGTCTCACATTGGGACACCTTC. Amino acids: CASSDRVSHWDTF.

This chain joins TRBV6-4 and TRBJ2-1; the D is unclear. Germline V CDR1 and CDR2: MRHNA, SNTAGT. V lost 6 bases and J lost 0, with 6 bases in between. The CDR3 totals 13 residues. The CDR3 spells CASSGSSYNEQFF. The CDR3 region has the DNA TGTGCCAGCAGCGGTAGCTCCTACAATGAGCAGTTCTTC.

This clone was picked up one time. The chain is built from TRBV5-1 and TRBJ2-3; 7 nucleotides align to TRBD1. Losses at the gene ends were 0 bases for V and 6 bases for J; bases not matched to a gene: 10. CDR1 is SGHRS, CDR2 YFSETQ, per germline. The length of the CDR3 is 16 residues. The CDR3 sequence is CASSLGFGQGQDTQYF. The CDR3 DNA follows: TGCGCCAGCAGCTTGGGATTTGGGCAGGGACAGGATACGCAGTATTTT.

This chain joins TRBV15 and TRBJ2-4; TRBD2 matches 8 bases. The CDR3 spans 16 residues. Germline lookup yields CDR1 LNHNV and CDR2 YYDKDF (reference sequence). The junction had 9 bases not matched to a gene; V was cut back by 0 bases and J by 8 bases. The DNA for the CDR3 is TGTGCCACCAGCAGAGATAGTCGGGGGGGGGTTGACATTCAGTACTTC. Translated, it gives CATSRDSRGGVDIQYF.

Written as DNA, the CDR3 is TGTGCCTGGAGTCCTGGACAGGGAAATGGAAACACCATATATTTT. Translated, it gives CAWSPGQGNGNTIYF. The genes are TRBV30 and TRBJ1-3; 8 bases map to TRBD1. The CDR3 has 15 residues. Trimming at V came to 2 bases and at J to 3 bases, leaving 6 bases not matched to a gene. Germline CDR1 reads GTSNPN; CDR2 reads SVGIG (reference sequence).

The chain uses TRBV19 and TRBJ1-5, with D possibly being TRBD1 (5 bases). The CDR3 runs to 15 residues. Germline values: CDR1 LNHDA, CDR2 SQIVND (reference sequence). Trimming stripped 7 bases from V and 3 bases from J, with 16 bases between. The CDR3 nucleotides are TGTGCCAGTACCGTGACAGCTCTCCCCAATCAGCCCCAGCATTTT. It yields the protein CASTVTALPNQPQHF.

The rearrangement joins TRBV30 to TRBJ2-7; possibly TRBD2 for D (6 bases). The germline V gene has CDR1 GTSNPN and CDR2 SVGIG (reference sequence). V was clipped by 3 bases and J by 3 bases, with 21 bases between them. The CDR3 consists of 16 residues. The chain's CDR3 is CAWSNPDSPGVYEQYF. CDR3 bases: TGTGCCTGGAGCAATCCCGACTCTCCGGGGGTCTACGAGCAGTACTTC.

The chain employs TRBV6-1 and TRBJ2-1; 9 nucleotides align to TRBD2. Germline CDR1 reads MNHNS; CDR2 reads SASEGT. With V trimmed by 7 bases and J by 3 bases, 4 bases remained unmatched. The CDR3 has 14 amino acids. CDR3 coding DNA: TGTGCCAGCATTAGCGGGAGTATCTACAATGAGCAGTTCTTC. This translates into CASISGSIYNEQFF.

The rearrangement uses TRBV12-5 and TRBJ2-3, with 8 nucleotides matching TRBD1. CDR1 and CDR2 (germline): LGHNT, FRNRAP. This CDR3 region has 15 residues. The V gene end was trimmed by 2 bases and the J gene end by 5 bases; junction bases not matched to a gene: 6. As DNA, the CDR3 is TGTGCTAGTGGTTTGTCCCCAGGGGGCGGAGATACGCAGTATTTT. Its translation is CASGLSPGGGDTQYF.

This sequence joins TRBV28 and TRBJ2-5, with a possible D match to TRBD1 (6 bases). Trimming stripped 5 bases from V and 5 bases from J, with 15 bases between. Germline lookup yields CDR1 MDHEN and CDR2 SYDVKM. This CDR3 contains 14 residues. CDR3: CASSRADRRETQYF. The CDR3 DNA reads TGTGCCAGCAGTCGCGCCGACAGGCGCGAGACCCAGTACTTC.

This clone appeared a few times. The V and J genes are TRBV29-1 and TRBJ2-1, with TRBD1 matching 8 bases. This CDR3 has 12 residues. Germline V gene lookup returns CDR1 SQVTM and CDR2 ANQGSEA. V dropped 4 bases and J dropped 6; count of bases not matched to a gene: 2. CDR3 in DNA: TGCAGCGTTGGTACAGGGGGCAATGAGCAGTTCTTC. It encodes CSVGTGGNEQFF.

The CDR3 nucleotides are TGTGCCAGCAGCGTTACTAGCGACCCGAACACCGGGGAGCTGTTTTTT. It is translated as CASSVTSDPNTGELFF. This chain uses TRBV9 with TRBJ2-2; 7 bases are a match to TRBD2. Per germline, CDR1 SGDLS and CDR2 YYNGEE. The V and J ends lost 2 bases and 0 bases, in that order; junction bases with no gene match: 4. The CDR3 is 16 amino acids. The full variable domain, in which reference TRBV9 and TRBJ2-2 provide the parts outside the CDR3, is DSGVTQTPKHLITATGQRVTLRCSPRSGDLSVYWYQQSLDQGLQFLIQYYNGEERAKGNILERFSAQQFPDLHSELNLSSLELGDSALYFCASSVTSDPNTGELFFGEGSRLTVL.

The rearrangement uses TRBV5-1 and TRBJ1-5; 7 positions match TRBD1. CDR1 is SGHRS, CDR2 YFSETQ, per germline. CDR3 length: 15 amino acids. The junction had 3 bases not matched to a gene; V was cut back by 0 bases and J by 3 bases. CDR3 DNA sequence: TGCGCCAGCAGCTTGGATGGGACAGACAATCAGCCCCAGCATTTT. This encodes CASSLDGTDNQPQHF.

The V gene is TRBV25-1, the J gene TRBJ1-3, with D uncertain. Germline V gives CDR1 MGHDK, CDR2 SYGVNS. Trimming took 4 bases from V and 8 from J, leaving 9 bases between them. The CDR3 contains 12 residues. The CDR3 DNA sequence: TGTGCCAGCAGTGTTTCGGGATACACCATATATTTT. Protein product: CASSVSGYTIYF.

This clone has a handful of counts. The chain is built from TRBV19 and TRBJ1-1; D is perhaps TRBD1 (5 bases). CDR3 length: 13 residues. Trimming removed 3 bases from V and 6 bases from J, with 11 bases in between. The germline V gene encodes CDR1 LNHDA and CDR2 SQIVND (reference sequence). In DNA form, the CDR3 reads TGTGCCAGTAGTATGGTCCAGGGATCTGAAGCTTTCTTT. Its translation is CASSMVQGSEAFF.

This clone was counted once. V usage is TRBV5-1 and J usage is TRBJ1-5; D is possibly TRBD1 (5 bases). V lost 7 bases, J lost 2 bases, and 13 bases lay in between. The CDR3 runs to 14 residues. Germline V gene sequence: CDR1 SGHRS, CDR2 YFSETQ. The DNA for the CDR3 is TGCGCCAGCTCCCGTTCGGGGGGCAATCAGCCCCAGCATTTT. As protein: CASSRSGGNQPQHF. The whole variable domain, filled in from reference TRBV5-1 and TRBJ1-5, reads KAGVTQTPRYLIKTRGQQVTLSCSPISGHRSVSWYQQTPGQGLQFLFEYFSETQRNKGNFPGRFSGRQFSNSRSEMNVSTLELGDSALYLCASSRSGGNQPQHFGDGTRLSIL.

This chain uses TRBV6-5 with TRBJ1-1; D is undetermined. Trimming removed 5 bases from V and 8 bases from J, with 9 bases in between. The germline gives CDR1 MNHEY, CDR2 SVGAGI. The CDR3 is 11 residues long. CDR3 amino acids: CASSTAGEAFF. CDR3 sequence (DNA): TGTGCCAGCAGTACTGCAGGAGAAGCTTTCTTT.

J is TRBJ1-2 and V is TRBV25-1; TRBD1 agrees at 7 bases. Per germline, CDR1 MGHDK and CDR2 SYGVNS. The V segment lost 7 bases and the J segment 7 bases; nucleotides outside the gene matches: 9. This CDR3 has 13 residues. CDR3 sequence reads: CASKDLDRVGYTF. The CDR3 DNA sequence: TGTGCCAGCAAGGACCTAGACAGGGTTGGCTACACCTTC.

V and J are TRBV6-1 and TRBJ2-7, with 7 bases aligning to TRBD2. J was trimmed by 5 bases and V by 6 bases; bases with no gene match: 7. Per the germline V gene, CDR1 is MNHNS and CDR2 is SASEGT. The CDR3 loop spans 13 amino acids. The CDR3 DNA follows: TGTGCCAGCAGATTTAGCGGGTACGACGAGCAGTACTTC. This gives the protein CASRFSGYDEQYF.

J is TRBJ2-7 and V is TRBV11-1; D is perhaps TRBD2 (5 bases). V was cut by 5 bases and J by 5 bases, with 22 bases left in between. Looked up from germline, CDR1 is SGHAT and CDR2 is FQDESV (reference sequence). The CDR3 spans 16 residues. The CDR3 nucleotides read TGTGCCAGCAGCCCCCAAGCAGGAACTAGAGAGGACGAGCAGTACTTC. As protein: CASSPQAGTREDEQYF.

J is TRBJ1-1 and V is TRBV9; D might be TRBD1 (6 bases). CDR1 and CDR2 (germline): SGDLS, YYNGEE. The CDR3 has 15 residues. V dropped 0 bases and J dropped 2 bases, with 11 bases sitting between them. The DNA for the CDR3 is TGTGCCAGCAGCGTAGAGGTCAGGGGCAACACTGAAGCTTTCTTT. This codes for CASSVEVRGNTEAFF.

This clone was seen more than once but under ten times. The chain is built from TRBV6-1 and TRBJ1-2; D is uncertain. The CDR3 contains 14 residues. The V and J ends lost 4 bases and 3 bases respectively, with 12 bases between them. Germline V gene lookup returns CDR1 MNHNS and CDR2 SASEGT. DNA for the CDR3: TGTGCCAGCAGTGCCGAATACGGTTACTATGGCTACACCTTC. Translation gives CASSAEYGYYGYTF.

The chain employs TRBV5-1 and TRBJ2-2; D unresolved. This CDR3 is 16 amino acids long. The germline V gene encodes CDR1 SGHRS and CDR2 YFSETQ. Trimming removed 1 base at V and 0 bases at J, with 10 bases between. The CDR3 loop is CASSLKVGANTGELFF. For the CDR3, the DNA is TGCGCCAGCAGCTTGAAGGTTGGAGCGAACACCGGGGAGCTGTTTTTT. The variable domain in full, completed from reference TRBV5-1 and TRBJ2-2, reads KAGVTQTPRYLIKTRGQQVTLSCSPISGHRSVSWYQQTPGQGLQFLFEYFSETQRNKGNFPGRFSGRQFSNSRSEMNVSTLELGDSALYLCASSLKVGANTGELFFGEGSRLTVL.